This T cell receptor (beta chain) appears in the sequencing data of a study of T cell changes during pregnancy in multiple sclerosis. Germline V gives CDR1 MNHEY, CDR2 SMNVEV (reference sequence). This CDR3 comprises 14 residues. The V end lost 3 bases, the J end lost 0 bases, and 7 bases lay between the germline ends. Assay: immunoSEQ multiplex PCR; the TCRdb copy retains only in-frame clones and omits some. The sample consists of around 130,000 clones, about 93% of them appearing once. This clone has a handful of counts. The chain has TRBV27 and TRBJ2-3; unclear D gene. The input for sequencing was peripheral blood, taken before pregnancy. The sequence was obtained from a female donor with multiple sclerosis, enrolled in a pregnancy study. CDR3 region: CASSFPPSTDTQYF. CDR3 nucleotides: TGTGCCAGCAGTTTCCCCCCGAGCACAGATACGCAGTATTTT.